These 11 T cell receptor beta chains came from one sample sequenced in a study of CD8+ T cells in alopecia areata. As for treatment: oral pan-JAK inhibitor, 5-10 mg twice daily. After isolation, RNA underwent reverse transcription to generate cDNA as the sequencing template. Here immunoSEQ multiplex PCR was the method, and the copy in TCRdb shows in-frame clones only, minus some. Of 110,000 or so clones in the sample, roughly 56% were seen once. The specimen was CD4+ T cells sorted from blood, collected at week 24, from a patient treated with tofacitinib. Every receptor here comes from a human donor with alopecia areata.

The chain uses TRBV5-1 and TRBJ2-2; the D is unclear. Germline loops: CDR1 SGHRS, CDR2 YFSETQ. The CDR3 extends over 14 amino acids. V lost 4 bases to trimming and J lost 5 bases, with 12 bases between them. As DNA, the CDR3 is TGCGCCAGCAGCGGGCTTGCGGAGACCGGGGAGCTGTTTTTT. Its translation is CASSGLAETGELFF.

The J gene is TRBJ1-5, the V gene TRBV18; unclear D gene. The germline CDR1 and CDR2 sequences are KGHSH and LQKENI. V was pared by 2 bases and J by 0 bases, with 8 bases between. The CDR3 extends over 15 amino acids. CDR3 residues: CASSPDRNSNQPQHF. CDR3 DNA sequence: TGTGCCAGCTCACCAGATCGGAATAGCAATCAGCCCCAGCATTTT.

This clone was observed a handful of times. The chain combines TRBV2 with TRBJ2-7; 9 bases match TRBD2. The ends lost 7 bases at V and 0 bases at J; junction bases unmatched: 4. Germline V lookup: CDR1 SNHLY, CDR2 FYNNEI. This CDR3 is built from 14 residues. As DNA, the CDR3 is TGTGCCAGCACCGCGGGGGGGCTCTCCTACGAGCAGTACTTC. This sequence encodes CASTAGGLSYEQYF.

This chain connects TRBV6-5 to TRBJ2-1, with 8 bases aligning to TRBD1. CDR3 size: 16 residues. Germline V gene lookup returns CDR1 MNHEY and CDR2 SVGAGI. With V trimmed by 4 bases and J by 7 bases, 12 bases remained unmatched. In nucleotides, the CDR3 is TGTGCCAGCAGTTCCGTTCGGACAGGGTTACAGAATGAGCAGTTCTTC. This encodes CASSSVRTGLQNEQFF.

The table lists this clone with a few counts. The gene calls are TRBV7-9 and TRBJ2-3; the D is unclear. The CDR3 consists of 13 residues. V shed 5 bases and J shed 4 bases, with 10 bases lying between them. Germline V gives CDR1 SEHNR, CDR2 FQNEAQ (reference sequence). CDR3 sequence: CASSPKGPDTQYF. The CDR3 DNA reads TGTGCCAGCAGCCCAAAGGGTCCAGATACGCAGTATTTT. Variable domain in full (rest from reference TRBV7-9 and TRBJ2-3): DTGVSQNPRHKITKRGQNVTFRCDPISEHNRLYWYRQTLGQGPEFLTYFQNEAQLEKSRLLSDRFSAERPKGSFSTLEIQRTEQGDSAMYLCASSPKGPDTQYFGPGTRLTVL.

This clone is a singleton in its sample. The V call is TRBV9, the J call TRBJ2-3; perhaps D is TRBD1 or TRBD2 (6 bases each). Germline CDR1 and CDR2: SGDLS and YYNGEE. CDR3 length equals 16 residues. Between the trimmed V and J ends, which lost 0 bases and 4 bases, there was a span of 15 bases. In nucleotides, the CDR3 is TGTGCCAGCAGCGTAGCCCCCAGGGGAGGATCAGATACGCAGTATTTT. This encodes CASSVAPRGGSDTQYF.

The CDR3 bases are TGCGCCAGCAGCCGGAACGACAGGCCCGAGATGAATGGCTACACCTTC. It yields the protein CASSRNDRPEMNGYTF. This chain connects TRBV4-3 to TRBJ1-2; the D gene is possibly TRBD1 (6 bases). The CDR3 runs to 16 residues. V was shortened by 4 bases and J by 6 bases, with 21 bases between the two germline ends. Germline V gives CDR1 LGHNA, CDR2 YSLEER.

J is TRBJ1-2 and V is TRBV30, with D possibly being TRBD1 (5 bases). Germline values: CDR1 GTSNPN, CDR2 SVGIG (reference sequence). The CDR3 is 13 residues long. Between the trimmed V and J ends, which lost 0 bases and 5 bases, there was a span of 10 bases. CDR3 DNA sequence: TGTGCCTGGAGTGTCCCGGGGGGGTATGGCTACACCTTC. Its protein product is CAWSVPGGYGYTF.

The rearrangement links TRBV15 to TRBJ2-1, with 9 bases fitting TRBD2. CDR1 LNHNV and CDR2 YYDKDF come from the germline V gene (reference sequence). The CDR3 is 13 residues long. CDR3 sequence (DNA): TGTGCAACCCGGGGCGGGGGGGCGAATGAGCAGTTCTTC. Translated, it gives CATRGGGANEQFF.

This clone was seen many times. J is TRBJ2-1 and V is TRBV5-1, with D uncertain. Per the germline V gene, CDR1 is SGHRS and CDR2 is YFSETQ. V lost 0 bases and J 5 bases, leaving 12 bases between the germline ends. This CDR3 has 15 residues. CDR3 protein: CASSLAVGRNNEQFF. The DNA for the CDR3 is TGCGCCAGCAGCTTGGCGGTGGGAAGAAACAATGAGCAGTTCTTC.

This chain connects TRBV30 to TRBJ1-1; D might be TRBD1 (6 bases). Germline CDR1 is GTSNPN and CDR2 is SVGIG (reference sequence). This CDR3 region has 13 residues. V gave up 4 bases and J gave up 3 bases, with 12 bases separating them. In nucleotides, the CDR3 is TGTGCCTGGATTTTCGGACAGTACACTGAAGCTTTCTTT. Protein: CAWIFGQYTEAFF.